A single sample is the source of the 15 T cell receptor beta chains below, sequenced in a study. TCRdb processed the RT-PCR reads anew with MiXCR; each CDR3 protein has one entry. Among around 700,000 distinct CDR3 sequences listed, 14% were seen once. Material: memory CD4+ T cells from blood. The source is a female donor in good health, serving as a healthy control.

This clonotype showed up many times. The chain links TRBV20-1 to TRBJ1-1; 10 nucleotides match TRBD1. V lost 7 bases and J lost 6; bases outside the gene matches: 8. Germline lookup yields CDR1 DFQATT and CDR2 SNEGSKA (reference sequence). This CDR3 region has 13 residues. The CDR3 protein is CSGTGGWGAEAFF. CDR3 sequence (DNA): TGCAGTGGGACAGGGGGTTGGGGCGCTGAAGCTTTCTTT.

This clonotype was found many times. The chain combines TRBV5-1 with TRBJ2-2; 9 positions match TRBD2. CDR3 size: 13 residues. Germline V gene sequence: CDR1 SGHRS, CDR2 YFSETQ. V trimming: 3 bases; J trimming: 10 bases; junction bases outside the gene matches: 4. DNA of the CDR3: TGCGCCAGCAGCTCGGGACTAGCTGAGGAGCTGTTTTTT. It yields the protein CASSSGLAEELFF.

The chain joins TRBV27 to TRBJ2-2; the match to TRBD1 covers 10 bases. CDR3 length: 16 residues. V shed 4 bases, J shed 4 bases, and the junction held 6 bases outside the gene matches. Germline assignment: CDR1 MNHEY and CDR2 SMNVEV (reference sequence). The CDR3 region has the DNA TGTGCCAGCAGTTCCCCCGACAGGGGGCTCACCGGGGAGCTGTTTTTT. This codes for CASSSPDRGLTGELFF.

This clonotype has only a few counts. The chain uses TRBV20-1 and TRBJ2-3, with 8 bases matching TRBD1. This CDR3 is 17 amino acids long. V lost 6 bases, J lost 3 bases, and 17 bases stayed unmatched. CDR1 is DFQATT and CDR2 is SNEGSKA in the germline V gene (reference sequence). CDR3 DNA: TGCAGTGCGGTGCCTATGACAGGGGAAGGGGTAACAGATACGCAGTATTTT. Translated: CSAVPMTGEGVTDTQYF.

The chain is built from TRBV30 and TRBJ2-7; TRBD1 is a possible D gene (6 bases). Germline values: CDR1 GTSNPN, CDR2 SVGIG (reference sequence). The CDR3 covers 12 residues. Deletions cut 8 bases from V and 6 bases from J, with 17 bases between. In nucleotides, the CDR3 is TGTGCCGGTAACAGGGACGGCGGCGAGCAGTACTTC. It codes for CAGNRDGGEQYF.

This sequence joins TRBV7-3 and TRBJ2-3; D tentatively reads TRBD1 or TRBD2 (6 bases each). CDR1 and CDR2 from the germline V gene are SGHTA and FQGTGA. The CDR3 runs 17 residues. V lost 1 base and J 2 bases, leaving 16 bases between the germline ends. The CDR3 DNA reads TGTGCCAGCAGCTTAATGGTGGGGGGCTCTCCCACAGATACGCAGTATTTT. It yields the protein CASSLMVGGSPTDTQYF.

The chain combines TRBV25-1 with TRBJ2-2; unclear D gene. Trimming removed 0 bases at V and 4 bases at J, with 12 bases between. The CDR3 covers 16 residues. The germline gives CDR1 MGHDK, CDR2 SYGVNS. CDR3 sequence reads: CASSEYWGMGTGELFF. Here the CDR3 DNA reads TGTGCCAGCAGTGAATACTGGGGAATGGGCACCGGGGAGCTGTTTTTT.

This clonotype came up many times. CDR3 protein: CASSPRIPHEQYF. The CDR3 DNA sequence: TGTGCCAGCTCACCACGGATCCCCCACGAGCAGTACTTC. The chain employs TRBV18 and TRBJ2-7; D call uncertain. V lost 1 base and J 5 bases, leaving 9 bases between the germline ends. Germline loops: CDR1 KGHSH, CDR2 LQKENI. The CDR3 sequence is 13 residues long.

The chain employs TRBV11-2 and TRBJ2-1; D gene unclear. This CDR3 has 14 amino acids. From germline, CDR1 is SGHAT and CDR2 FQNNGV. V was pared by 3 bases and J by 6 bases, with 12 bases between. CDR3 sequence (DNA): TGTGCCAGCAGCTTGTCACAGAATATCAATGAGCAGTTCTTC. It yields the protein CASSLSQNINEQFF.

This clonotype turned up a few times. The chain uses TRBV5-1 and TRBJ2-2; no clear D. Trimming took off 7 bases at V and 2 bases at J, with 9 bases between the two ends. This CDR3 region has 13 residues. Germline CDR1 is SGHRS and CDR2 is YFSETQ. This chain's CDR3 is CASRVYNTGELFF. DNA of the CDR3: TGCGCCAGCCGCGTTTACAACACCGGGGAGCTGTTTTTT.

This CDR3 reads CASSQRWTGAGEQYF. The CDR3 bases are TGTGCCAGCAGCCAACGGTGGACAGGGGCGGGAGAGCAGTACTTC. The genes are TRBV27 and TRBJ2-7; 9 bases line up with TRBD1. V dropped 6 bases and J dropped 7; count of bases not matched to a gene: 13. CDR3 length: 15 residues. Germline V lookup: CDR1 MNHEY, CDR2 SMNVEV (reference sequence).

This clonotype was observed a few times. The chain is built from TRBV6-2 or TRBV6-3 and TRBJ2-3; 9 bases are shared with TRBD2. Germline V gives CDR1 MNHEY, CDR2 SVGEGT. CDR3 length: 14 residues. The junction had 5 bases not matched to a gene; V was cut back by 7 bases and J by 3 bases. The CDR3 DNA reads TGTGCCAGCAAGGTAGGACTAGCGACAGATACGCAGTATTTT. As protein: CASKVGLATDTQYF.

This clonotype showed up many times. The rearrangement uses TRBV10-2 and TRBJ2-7; 7 positions agree with TRBD1. The germline V gene has CDR1 WSHSY and CDR2 SAAADI. Trimming took 4 bases from V and 4 from J; bases not matched to a gene: 4. The CDR3 contains 13 residues. The CDR3 is CASSVGQAYEQYF. DNA for the CDR3: TGCGCCAGCAGTGTAGGACAGGCGTACGAGCAGTACTTC.

V gene TRBV5-1 combines with J gene TRBJ1-2; D is perhaps TRBD1 (5 bases). Trimming shortened V by 0 bases and J by 4 bases, and 16 bases separated the two germline ends. CDR3 length: 16 amino acids. Germline assignment: CDR1 SGHRS and CDR2 YFSETQ. DNA of the CDR3: TGCGCCAGCAGCTTGGGTTGGGGACTTACCTCCTATGGCTACACCTTC. Translated: CASSLGWGLTSYGYTF.

V gene TRBV6-5 combines with J gene TRBJ2-7, with D perhaps being TRBD1 or TRBD2 (5 bases each). Germline values: CDR1 MNHEY, CDR2 SVGAGI. Trimming took off 6 bases at V and 1 base at J, with 16 bases between the two ends. This CDR3 is built from 15 residues. The CDR3 region has the DNA TGTGCCAGCAGCTTCCGGGACGTAAGATCCTACGAGCAGTACTTC. It encodes CASSFRDVRSYEQYF.